The 17 T cell receptor beta chains listed next were all sequenced from one sample in a study of cytomegalovirus exposure and HLA in healthy donors. The PCR employed 60 Vbeta primers together with 13 Jbeta primers. Measured with immunoSEQ multiplex PCR; TCRdb has only the in-frame clones, and not every one. Of more than 90,000 clones in the sample, about three quarters were seen once. The sequenced sample consisted of PBMCs. Source of these receptors: a man aged 35 to 55 in good health and CMV-seropositive.

This rearrangement joins TRBV28 to TRBJ1-5, with D possibly TRBD1 on 6 matching bases. The V and J ends lost 6 bases and 1 base respectively, with 13 bases between them. The CDR3 runs 15 residues. Per germline, CDR1 MDHEN and CDR2 SYDVKM. In DNA form, the CDR3 reads TGTGCCAGCAGCCCCACTCAGGGGAGCAATCAGCCCCAGCATTTT. Encoded protein: CASSPTQGSNQPQHF. The full variable domain, its missing parts supplied by reference TRBV28 and TRBJ1-5, is DVKVTQSSRYLVKRTGEKVFLECVQDMDHENMFWYRQDPGLGLRLIYFSYDVKMKEKGDIPEGYSVSREKKERFSLILESASTNQTSMYLCASSPTQGSNQPQHFGDGTRLSIL.

The chain combines TRBV7-8 with TRBJ2-5; TRBD1 matches 10 bases. From germline, CDR1 is SGHVS and CDR2 FQNEAQ. Germline trimming cut 5 bases from V and 7 bases from J; bases unmatched to any gene: 10. This CDR3 spans 15 amino acids. The CDR3 region is CASSPPGQGKGTQYF. The CDR3 DNA sequence: TGTGCCAGCAGCCCCCCGGGACAGGGGAAGGGGACCCAGTACTTC.

This chain connects TRBV7-2 to TRBJ1-5; 7 nucleotides agree with TRBD1. The germline gives CDR1 SGHTA, CDR2 FQGNSA. CDR3 length: 14 residues. Trimming took 5 bases from V and 1 from J; bases not matched to a gene: 2. The CDR3 nucleotides are TGTGCCAGCAGCGACAGGGTAAGCAATCAGCCCCAGCATTTT. Translated, it gives CASSDRVSNQPQHF.

The genes are TRBV7-8 and TRBJ2-3, with 13 bases identical to TRBD2. Trimming cost V 4 bases and J 2 bases; bases outside gene matches: 6. Germline V gives CDR1 SGHVS, CDR2 FQNEAQ. This CDR3 region has 17 residues. The chain's CDR3 is CASSSRTSGGFTDTQYF. The CDR3 DNA reads TGTGCCAGCAGCTCCCGGACTAGCGGGGGCTTCACAGATACGCAGTATTTT. The variable domain in full, completed from reference TRBV7-8 and TRBJ2-3, reads GAGVSQSPRYKVAKRGQDVALRCDPISGHVSLFWYQQALGQGPEFLTYFQNEAQLDKSGLPSDRFFAERPEGSVSTLKIQRTQQEDSAVYLCASSSRTSGGFTDTQYFGPGTRLTVL.

The chain is built from TRBV5-1 and TRBJ2-3; TRBD1 matches at 11 bases. The CDR3 runs to 16 residues. J lost 3 bases, V lost 4 bases, and 7 bases had no gene match. CDR1 is SGHRS and CDR2 is YFSETQ in the germline V gene. CDR3 nucleotide sequence: TGCGCCAGCAGCGTCTCGGGACAGGGGGAGACAGATACGCAGTATTTT. It specifies CASSVSGQGETDTQYF.

The chain employs TRBV9 and TRBJ2-6, with TRBD1 as a possible D gene (6 bases). The CDR3 spans 17 residues. Trimming removed 0 bases at V and 1 base at J, with 11 bases between. The germline CDR1 and CDR2 sequences are SGDLS and YYNGEE. The CDR3 loop is CASSVDRVKSGANVLTF. CDR3 nucleotide sequence: TGTGCCAGCAGCGTAGACAGGGTGAAGTCTGGGGCCAACGTCCTGACTTTC.

V is TRBV2 and J is TRBJ2-7, with D perhaps TRBD2 (6 bases). V was pared by 5 bases and J by 2 bases, with 16 bases between. The CDR3 sequence is 15 residues long. Germline CDR1 reads SNHLY; CDR2 reads FYNNEI. The CDR3 region has the DNA TGTGCCAGCAGTCATCGACTAGTTTACACCTACGAGCAGTACTTC. Protein product: CASSHRLVYTYEQYF.

The chain couples TRBV10-2 to TRBJ2-3; 9 nucleotides line up with TRBD1. This CDR3 is 14 amino acids long. Unmatched junction bases numbered 5, after V lost 6 bases and J lost 4 bases. Germline CDR1 WSHSY, CDR2 SAAADI. The CDR3 loop reads CASREGQGSDTQYF. Written as DNA, the CDR3 is TGCGCCAGCAGGGAGGGACAGGGTTCAGATACGCAGTATTTT.

The chain joins TRBV10-1 to TRBJ2-2; weak D call: TRBD2 (6 bases). The CDR3 is made up of 14 amino acids. The germline V gene has CDR1 WNHNN and CDR2 SYGVQD (reference sequence). Trimming took 2 bases from V and 8 from J, leaving 12 bases between them. In DNA form, the CDR3 reads TGCGCCAGCAGTGAGACGGGAGTTGGTGGGGAGCTGTTTTTT. This sequence encodes CASSETGVGGELFF.

The chain has TRBV7-9 and TRBJ2-7, with D tentatively TRBD2 (5 bases). This CDR3 has 12 amino acids. With 4 bases removed from V and 3 bases from J, the gap between germline ends came to 7 bases. Germline CDR1 reads SEHNR; CDR2 reads FQNEAQ (reference sequence). The CDR3 spells CASSYDYYEQYF. CDR3 DNA sequence: TGTGCCAGCAGCTACGACTACTACGAGCAGTACTTC. Based on the CDR3 plus reference TRBV7-9 and TRBJ2-7, the full variable domain is DTGVSQNPRHKITKRGQNVTFRCDPISEHNRLYWYRQTLGQGPEFLTYFQNEAQLEKSRLLSDRFSAERPKGSFSTLEIQRTEQGDSAMYLCASSYDYYEQYFGPGTRLTVT.

The genes are TRBV5-5 and TRBJ2-7, with 8 positions matching TRBD1. Germline V gene data show CDR1 as SGHKS and CDR2 as YYEKEE (reference sequence). V trimming: 4 bases; J trimming: 2 bases; junction bases outside the gene matches: 11. This CDR3 has 16 amino acids. In nucleotides, the CDR3 is TGTGCCAGCAGCAACCCCGACAGGGGAGTCACCTACGAGCAGTACTTC. Translation: CASSNPDRGVTYEQYF.

CDR3 sequence reads: CASSHRDSINYGYTF. CDR3 DNA: TGTGCCAGCAGCCACCGGGACAGTATTAACTATGGCTACACCTTC. V is TRBV5-4 and J is TRBJ1-2; TRBD1 matches 7 bases. Unmatched junction bases numbered 7, after V lost 4 bases and J lost 1 base. CDR1 is SGHNT, CDR2 YYREEE, per germline (reference sequence). CDR3 size: 15 residues.

The chain is built from TRBV27 and TRBJ2-5; D is undetermined. Germline CDR1 MNHEY, CDR2 SMNVEV (reference sequence). The CDR3 consists of 13 residues. Trimming shortened V by 2 bases and J by 2 bases, and 6 bases separated the two germline ends. CDR3 nucleotides: TGTGCCAGCAGTTTACGAGAACAAGAGACCCAGTACTTC. This sequence encodes CASSLREQETQYF.

This rearrangement joins TRBV11-2 to TRBJ2-7, with 9 bases fitting TRBD2. This CDR3 contains 16 residues. With 2 bases clipped from V and 2 bases from J, the junction kept 7 bases outside the gene matches. Germline V CDR1 and CDR2: SGHAT, FQNNGV. CDR3 sequence (DNA): TGTGCCAGCAGCTTAAGCCCCAGGACTAGCGCCTACGAGCAGTACTTC. As protein: CASSLSPRTSAYEQYF.

The chain combines TRBV11-2 with TRBJ2-1; 7 bases are a match to TRBD1. V trimming: 1 base; J trimming: 10 bases; junction bases outside the gene matches: 7. CDR3 size: 14 residues. Per the germline V gene, CDR1 is SGHAT and CDR2 is FQNNGV. CDR3 in amino acids: CASSLVRTGQEQFF. The CDR3 nucleotides are TGTGCCAGCAGCTTAGTTCGGACAGGACAAGAGCAGTTCTTC.

This chain joins TRBV6-5 and TRBJ2-5; 7 positions agree with TRBD2. The J call may not be correct, given that the DNA end is closer to TRBJ2-7. In germline, CDR1 is MNHEY, CDR2 SVGAGI. The CDR3 is 15 amino acids. The CDR3 sequence is CASRGKDGRIDEQYF. CDR3 in DNA: TGTGCCAGCCGGGGTAAGGACGGGAGGATCGACGAGCAGTACTTC.

A single count supports this clone. This rearrangement joins TRBV7-9 to TRBJ2-6, with 8 bases that match TRBD2. With 5 bases clipped from V and 2 bases from J, the junction kept 2 bases outside the gene matches. The CDR3 extends over 15 amino acids. Per germline, CDR1 SEHNR and CDR2 FQNEAQ (reference sequence). The CDR3, as DNA: TGTGCCAGCAGCCGGGAGGGTACTGGGGCCAACGTCCTGACTTTC. It translates to CASSREGTGANVLTF.